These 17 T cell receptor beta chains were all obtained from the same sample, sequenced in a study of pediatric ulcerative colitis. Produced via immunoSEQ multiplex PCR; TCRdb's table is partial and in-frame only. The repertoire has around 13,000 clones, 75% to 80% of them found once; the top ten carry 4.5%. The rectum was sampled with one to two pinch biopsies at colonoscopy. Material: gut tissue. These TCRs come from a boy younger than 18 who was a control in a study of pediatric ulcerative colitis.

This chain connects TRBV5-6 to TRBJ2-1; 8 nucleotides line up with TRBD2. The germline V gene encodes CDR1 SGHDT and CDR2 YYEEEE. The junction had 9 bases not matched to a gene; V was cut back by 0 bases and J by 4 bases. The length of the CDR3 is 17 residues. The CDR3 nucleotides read TGTGCCAGCAGCTTGGAAGCCGGGACTAGGGCTTACAATGAGCAGTTCTTC. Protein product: CASSLEAGTRAYNEQFF.

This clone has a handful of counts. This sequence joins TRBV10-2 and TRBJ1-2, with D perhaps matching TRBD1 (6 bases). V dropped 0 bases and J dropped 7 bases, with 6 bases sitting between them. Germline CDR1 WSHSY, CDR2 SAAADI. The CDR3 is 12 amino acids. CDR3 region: CASSESGGGYTF. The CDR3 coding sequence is TGCGCCAGCAGTGAGTCAGGGGGTGGCTACACCTTC.

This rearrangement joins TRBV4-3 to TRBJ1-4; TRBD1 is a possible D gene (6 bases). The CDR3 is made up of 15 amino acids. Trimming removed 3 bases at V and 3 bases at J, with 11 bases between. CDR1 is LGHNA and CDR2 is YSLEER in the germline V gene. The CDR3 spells CASSQETGANEKLFF. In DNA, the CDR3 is TGCGCCAGCAGCCAGGAGACAGGTGCTAATGAAAAACTGTTTTTT.

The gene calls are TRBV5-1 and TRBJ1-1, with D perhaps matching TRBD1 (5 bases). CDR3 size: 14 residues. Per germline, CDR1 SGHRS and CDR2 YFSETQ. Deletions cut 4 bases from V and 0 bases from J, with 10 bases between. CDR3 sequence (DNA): TGCGCCAGCAGCCCACAGGTAATGAACACTGAAGCTTTCTTT. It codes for CASSPQVMNTEAFF. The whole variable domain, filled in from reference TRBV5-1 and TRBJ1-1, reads KAGVTQTPRYLIKTRGQQVTLSCSPISGHRSVSWYQQTPGQGLQFLFEYFSETQRNKGNFPGRFSGRQFSNSRSEMNVSTLELGDSALYLCASSPQVMNTEAFFGQGTRLTVV.

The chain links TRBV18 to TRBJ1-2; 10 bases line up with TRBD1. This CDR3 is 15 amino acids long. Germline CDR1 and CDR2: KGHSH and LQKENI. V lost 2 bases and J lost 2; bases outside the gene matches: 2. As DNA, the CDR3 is TGTGCCAGCTCACCAGACAGGGGGCTAAACTATGGCTACACCTTC. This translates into CASSPDRGLNYGYTF.

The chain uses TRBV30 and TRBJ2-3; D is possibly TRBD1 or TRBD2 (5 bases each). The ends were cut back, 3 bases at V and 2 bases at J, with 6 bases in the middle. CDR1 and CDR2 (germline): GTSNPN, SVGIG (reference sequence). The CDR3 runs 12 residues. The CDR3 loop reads CAWSGTTDTQYF. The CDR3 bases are TGTGCCTGGAGCGGGACCACAGATACGCAGTATTTT.

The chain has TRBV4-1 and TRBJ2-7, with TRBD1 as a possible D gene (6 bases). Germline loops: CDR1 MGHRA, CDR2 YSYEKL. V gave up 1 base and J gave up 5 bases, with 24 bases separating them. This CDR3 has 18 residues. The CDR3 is CASSQVPLPPGQSDEQYV. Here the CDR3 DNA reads TGCGCCAGCAGCCAAGTACCTCTTCCACCGGGACAATCCGACGAGCAGTACGTC.

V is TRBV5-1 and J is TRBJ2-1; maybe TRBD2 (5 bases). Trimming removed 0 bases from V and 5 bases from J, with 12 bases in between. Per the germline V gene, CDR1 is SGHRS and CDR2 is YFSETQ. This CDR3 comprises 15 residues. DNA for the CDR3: TGCGCCAGCAGCTTGGGTGGGAGCGACCACAATGAGCAGTTCTTC. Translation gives CASSLGGSDHNEQFF.

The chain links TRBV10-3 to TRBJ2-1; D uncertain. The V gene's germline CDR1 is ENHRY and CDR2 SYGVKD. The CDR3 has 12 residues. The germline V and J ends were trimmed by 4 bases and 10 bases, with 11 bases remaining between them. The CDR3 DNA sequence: TGTGCCATCAGTGCAGAACCCAAGGAGCAGTTCTTC. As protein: CAISAEPKEQFF.

This CDR3 is CASSLVVGLAGANEQFF. The CDR3 nucleotides are TGTGCCAGCAGTTTAGTCGTAGGACTAGCGGGAGCCAATGAGCAGTTCTTC. The gene calls are TRBV27 and TRBJ2-1; 13 bases fit TRBD2. CDR3 size: 17 residues. Trimming took 2 bases from V and 6 from J; bases not matched to a gene: 7. Germline V gives CDR1 MNHEY, CDR2 SMNVEV (reference sequence).

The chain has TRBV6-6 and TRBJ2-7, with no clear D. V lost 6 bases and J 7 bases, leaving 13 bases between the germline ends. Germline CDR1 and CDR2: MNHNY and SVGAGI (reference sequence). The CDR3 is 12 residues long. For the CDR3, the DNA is TGTGCCAGCAGCACCCCCCCCGGGGAGCAGTACGTC. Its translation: CASSTPPGEQYV.

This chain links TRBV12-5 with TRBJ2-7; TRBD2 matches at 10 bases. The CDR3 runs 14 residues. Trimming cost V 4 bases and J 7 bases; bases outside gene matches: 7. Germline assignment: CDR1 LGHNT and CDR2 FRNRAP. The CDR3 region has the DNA TGTGCTAGTGGTTCGGGGACTAGCGTGGGAGAGCAGTACTTC. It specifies CASGSGTSVGEQYF.

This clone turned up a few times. In DNA form, the CDR3 reads TGTGCCAGCAGCTTAGATAGCGGGCAAGAGACCCAGTACTTC. Amino acids: CASSLDSGQETQYF. This chain links TRBV7-2 with TRBJ2-5; 7 bases agree with TRBD2. CDR3 length: 14 residues. Losses at the gene ends were 1 base for V and 2 bases for J; bases not matched to a gene: 1. The germline gives CDR1 SGHTA, CDR2 FQGNSA.

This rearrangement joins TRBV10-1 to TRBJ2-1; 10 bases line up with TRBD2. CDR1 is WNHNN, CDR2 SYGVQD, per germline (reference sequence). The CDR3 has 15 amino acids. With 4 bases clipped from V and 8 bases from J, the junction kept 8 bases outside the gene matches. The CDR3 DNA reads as TGCGCCAGCAGTGTTTCTAAGCGGGAGGGCGATGAGCAGTTCTTC. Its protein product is CASSVSKREGDEQFF.

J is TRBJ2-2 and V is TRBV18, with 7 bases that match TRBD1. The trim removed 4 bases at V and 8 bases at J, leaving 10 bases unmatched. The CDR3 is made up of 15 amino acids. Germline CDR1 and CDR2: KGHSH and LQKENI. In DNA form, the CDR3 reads TGTGCCAGCTCACTGCTTCGAGGGGGCCAGGGGGAGCTGTTTTTT. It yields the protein CASSLLRGGQGELFF.

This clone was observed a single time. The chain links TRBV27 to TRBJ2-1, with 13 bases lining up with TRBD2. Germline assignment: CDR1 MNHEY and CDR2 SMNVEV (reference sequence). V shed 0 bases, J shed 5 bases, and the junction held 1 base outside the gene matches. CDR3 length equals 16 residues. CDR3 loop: CASSLSGTSGNNEQFF. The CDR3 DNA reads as TGTGCCAGCAGTTTATCTGGGACTAGCGGGAACAATGAGCAGTTCTTC.

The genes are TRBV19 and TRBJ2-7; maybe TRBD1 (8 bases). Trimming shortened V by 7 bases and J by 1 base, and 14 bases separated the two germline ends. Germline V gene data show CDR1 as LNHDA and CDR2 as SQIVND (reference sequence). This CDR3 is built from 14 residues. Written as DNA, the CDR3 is TGTGCCAGTACACAGGGGGGGCCTTCCTACGAGCAGTACTTC. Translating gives CASTQGGPSYEQYF.